The 11 T cell receptor beta chains given below trace back to one sample, sequenced in a study of blood T cell repertoires in COVID-19. Assay used: immunoSEQ multiplex PCR; TCRdb lists only in-frame clones, some missing. The table lists about 300,000 clones, approximately 92% of them singletons. Sequenced sample: peripheral blood. The receptors originated from a woman in her 30s with COVID-19, enrolled during active disease.

The chain recombines TRBV12-3 or TRBV12-4 with TRBJ2-7; D is perhaps TRBD1 (6 bases). The CDR3 consists of 12 residues. Trimming left V 5 bases short and J 4 bases short, with 9 bases between. The DNA of the CDR3 is TGTGCCAGCAGTCGCGGACAGTACGAGCAGTACTTC. This sequence encodes CASSRGQYEQYF.

The V gene is TRBV7-2, the J gene TRBJ2-1; TRBD2 might be the D (5 bases). Per the germline V gene, CDR1 is SGHTA and CDR2 is FQGNSA. The CDR3 totals 16 residues. V was shortened by 3 bases and J by 7 bases, with 19 bases between the two germline ends. Written as DNA, the CDR3 is TGTGCCAGCAGCTTTGTGGGAGAGGCATATTTTAATGAGCAGTTCTTC. Its translation: CASSFVGEAYFNEQFF.

The chain employs TRBV28 and TRBJ2-2; D is possibly TRBD1 (6 bases). CDR3 size: 15 residues. Per the germline V gene, CDR1 is MDHEN and CDR2 is SYDVKM. V was pared by 3 bases and J by 5 bases, with 13 bases between. Here the CDR3 DNA reads TGTGCCAGCAGTTTGAGCAGGGGTGGGACCGGGGAGCTGTTTTTT. It codes for CASSLSRGGTGELFF.

The V gene is TRBV30, the J gene TRBJ2-1; D remains unclear. CDR1 is GTSNPN and CDR2 is SVGIG in the germline V gene (reference sequence). The CDR3 covers 11 residues. The germline V and J ends were trimmed by 3 bases and 8 bases, with 8 bases remaining between them. The CDR3 DNA is TGTGCCTGGAGACGTCGGGATGAGCAGTTCTTC. Its protein is CAWRRRDEQFF.

This clone occurred once. V gene TRBV5-1 combines with J gene TRBJ2-7; 8 bases agree with TRBD1. Germline lookup yields CDR1 SGHRS and CDR2 YFSETQ. V lost 4 bases, J lost 5 bases, and 11 bases stayed unmatched. The CDR3 totals 15 residues. The CDR3 DNA follows: TGCGCCAGCAGCATCCCGAGGACAGGGAAAGACGAGCAGTACTTC. Translation: CASSIPRTGKDEQYF.

With respect to this clone: This specimen includes other DNA sequences encoding the same CDR3. J is TRBJ2-7 and V is TRBV5-5; D call uncertain. With 3 bases removed from V and 3 bases from J, the gap between germline ends came to 7 bases. Germline loops: CDR1 SGHKS, CDR2 YYEKEE (reference sequence). The length of the CDR3 is 12 residues. The CDR3 loop is CASSSTGYEQYF. CDR3 in DNA: TGTGCCAGCAGCTCGACGGGCTACGAGCAGTACTTC.

V gene TRBV10-3 combines with J gene TRBJ2-5, with D perhaps matching TRBD2 (6 bases). The germline CDR1 and CDR2 sequences are ENHRY and SYGVKD. V was pared by 8 bases and J by 4 bases, with 8 bases between. The CDR3 sequence is 11 residues long. The CDR3 here is CAISSAETQYF. The CDR3 bases are TGTGCCATCTCTAGCGCAGAGACCCAGTACTTC.

This clone appeared a single time. This chain uses TRBV19 with TRBJ2-5, with D possibly TRBD1 on 6 matching bases. CDR3 size: 12 residues. The V and J ends lost 5 bases and 4 bases respectively, with 8 bases between them. The germline CDR1 and CDR2 sequences are LNHDA and SQIVND (reference sequence). CDR3 sequence: CASSQGRETQYF. DNA of the CDR3: TGTGCCAGTAGTCAGGGGCGAGAGACCCAGTACTTC.

The rearrangement uses TRBV20-1 and TRBJ1-6; a possible D gene is TRBD1 (6 bases). The length of the CDR3 is 11 residues. The germline gives CDR1 DFQATT, CDR2 SNEGSKA (reference sequence). V lost 6 bases and J lost 9, with 9 bases in between. The CDR3 DNA follows: TGCAGTGCCCTACAGGGTTCACCCCTCCACTTT. This codes for CSALQGSPLHF.

The chain links TRBV4-1 to TRBJ2-7, with 7 positions matching TRBD2. Looked up from germline, CDR1 is MGHRA and CDR2 is YSYEKL. The CDR3 spans 15 residues. V was pared by 1 base and J by 1 base, with 4 bases of the junction left unmatched. CDR3 sequence (DNA): TGCGCCAGCAGCCAAGGTTGGACTAGTTCCTACGAGCAGTACTTC. This sequence encodes CASSQGWTSSYEQYF.

This chain uses TRBV20-1 with TRBJ2-3; D could derive from TRBD1 or TRBD2 (6 bases each). This CDR3 is 14 amino acids long. The V gene's germline CDR1 is DFQATT and CDR2 SNEGSKA (reference sequence). Trimming stripped 3 bases from V and 0 bases from J, with 10 bases between. The CDR3 reads CSASEGGSTDTQYF. The CDR3 DNA follows: TGCAGTGCTAGTGAGGGGGGTAGCACAGATACGCAGTATTTT.